Presented here are 20 T cell receptor beta chains from one specimen sequenced in a study of cytomegalovirus exposure and HLA in healthy donors. Some clones are missing from TCRdb's copy, which holds only in-frame ones; the method was immunoSEQ multiplex PCR. Among 45,000 to 70,000 clones listed, over 85% were seen once. Material: PBMCs. These receptors all come from a woman aged 18-35 years in good health and CMV-seronegative.

This chain connects TRBV19 to TRBJ1-5; the match to TRBD1 covers 9 bases. V dropped 6 bases and J dropped 2; count of bases not matched to a gene: 5. The CDR3 has 15 amino acids. In germline, CDR1 is LNHDA, CDR2 SQIVND (reference sequence). In DNA form, the CDR3 reads TGTGCCAGTAGGGAGACAGGGGGAGGCAATCAGCCCCAGCATTTT. Translated, it gives CASRETGGGNQPQHF. The variable domain in full, with the rest retrieved from reference TRBV19 and TRBJ1-5, is DGGITQSPKYLFRKEGQNVTLSCEQNLNHDAMYWYRQDPGQGLRLIYYSQIVNDFQKGDIAEGYSVSREKKESFPLTVTSAQKNPTAFYLCASRETGGGNQPQHFGDGTRLSIL.

The V and J genes are TRBV7-9 and TRBJ1-3, with unresolved D. The CDR3 has 14 residues. Between the trimmed V and J ends, which lost 7 bases and 4 bases, there was a span of 14 bases. Germline assignment: CDR1 SEHNR and CDR2 FQNEAQ (reference sequence). The CDR3 DNA reads TGTGCCAGCATCGAAGGCGAGGTCGGAAACACCATATATTTT. It translates to CASIEGEVGNTIYF.

The chain is built from TRBV19 and TRBJ1-1; a possible D gene is TRBD1 (5 bases). CDR1 LNHDA and CDR2 SQIVND come from the germline V gene (reference sequence). V was trimmed by 2 bases and J by 1 base, leaving 11 bases between them. CDR3 length: 15 amino acids. CDR3 in amino acids: CASSIFMTANTEAFF. The DNA of the CDR3 is TGTGCCAGTAGTATATTTATGACAGCGAACACTGAAGCTTTCTTT. Variable domain in full (rest from reference TRBV19 and TRBJ1-1): DGGITQSPKYLFRKEGQNVTLSCEQNLNHDAMYWYRQDPGQGLRLIYYSQIVNDFQKGDIAEGYSVSREKKESFPLTVTSAQKNPTAFYLCASSIFMTANTEAFFGQGTRLTVV.

This clone came up once. This chain uses TRBV10-2 with TRBJ2-2; TRBD2 agrees at 9 bases. Germline CDR1 is WSHSY and CDR2 is SAAADI. This CDR3 spans 16 amino acids. Unmatched junction bases numbered 12, after V lost 7 bases and J lost 6 bases. The CDR3 loop reads CASTSSGRRIAGELFF. The CDR3 region has the DNA TGCGCCAGCACGAGTAGCGGGAGAAGGATCGCCGGGGAGCTGTTTTTT.

This sequence joins TRBV5-4 and TRBJ1-2; D gene ambiguous. Trimming cost V 4 bases and J 5 bases, with 12 bases left between them. CDR1 and CDR2 from the germline V gene are SGHNT and YYREEE (reference sequence). The CDR3 totals 13 residues. CDR3 protein: CASSARNGYGYTF. The CDR3 bases are TGTGCCAGCAGCGCCCGGAACGGGTATGGCTACACCTTC. The full variable domain, rest sourced from reference TRBV5-4 and TRBJ1-2, is ETGVTQSPTHLIKTRGQQVTLRCSSQSGHNTVSWYQQALGQGPQFIFQYYREEENGRGNFPPRFSGLQFPNYSSELNVNALELDDSALYLCASSARNGYGYTFGSGTRLTVV.

The genes are TRBV27 and TRBJ1-5; D not resolved. CDR3 length: 14 amino acids. CDR1 is MNHEY and CDR2 is SMNVEV in the germline V gene (reference sequence). V was shortened by 1 base and J by 7 bases, with 11 bases between the two germline ends. CDR3 DNA: TGTGCCAGCAGTTTATTGGGTGGGAGGCAGCCCCAGCATTTT. Amino acid sequence: CASSLLGGRQPQHF.

The chain employs TRBV27 and TRBJ2-3; D perhaps matches TRBD2 (5 bases). Trimming pared 2 bases from V and 4 bases from J, leaving 16 bases between. The CDR3 is 16 amino acids. Germline V gene data show CDR1 as MNHEY and CDR2 as SMNVEV (reference sequence). This CDR3 reads CASSLGLGSRADTQYF. For the CDR3, the DNA is TGTGCCAGCAGTTTAGGTCTAGGGAGTCGCGCAGATACGCAGTATTTT.

V usage is TRBV19 and J usage is TRBJ2-6, with D maybe TRBD1 (6 bases). The CDR3 consists of 16 residues. The germline V and J ends were trimmed by 9 bases and 0 bases, with 15 bases remaining between them. Germline values: CDR1 LNHDA, CDR2 SQIVND (reference sequence). CDR3 residues: CASQDRIGSGANVLTF. CDR3 nucleotides: TGTGCCAGCCAAGACAGGATTGGCTCTGGGGCCAACGTCCTGACTTTC.

The gene calls are TRBV29-1 and TRBJ1-2; TRBD1 matches 8 bases. The CDR3 length is 14 residues. Germline CDR1 is SQVTM and CDR2 is ANQGSEA. V lost 5 bases, J lost 3 bases, and 8 bases stayed unmatched. This CDR3 reads CSVFRTGMDYGYTF. The DNA of the CDR3 is TGCAGCGTTTTCAGGACAGGGATGGACTATGGCTACACCTTC.

The rearrangement joins TRBV7-7 to TRBJ2-3; no reliable D call. The CDR3 consists of 13 residues. From germline, CDR1 is SSHAT and CDR2 FNYEAQ (reference sequence). V lost 0 bases to trimming and J lost 4 bases, with 5 bases between them. The CDR3 nucleotides are TGTGCCAGCAGCTTAGCTGAGTCAGATACGCAGTATTTT. Amino acid sequence: CASSLAESDTQYF.

J is TRBJ1-3 and V is TRBV6-4; 12 bases align to TRBD1. CDR1 MRHNA and CDR2 SNTAGT come from the germline V gene. V was pared by 2 bases and J by 4 bases, with 9 bases of the junction left unmatched. The CDR3 is 18 amino acids. This CDR3 reads CASSDLGQGALPGNTIYF. CDR3 in DNA: TGTGCCAGCAGTGACCTGGGACAGGGGGCGCTCCCAGGAAACACCATATATTTT.

CDR3 nucleotide sequence: TGTGCCAGCAGCTTGGGTGTCAGGGACTATGGCTACACCTTC. This translates into CASSLGVRDYGYTF. This sequence joins TRBV5-6 and TRBJ1-2, with D possibly matching TRBD1 (5 bases). CDR3 size: 14 residues. CDR1 and CDR2 from the germline V gene are SGHDT and YYEEEE. V was clipped by 0 bases and J by 3 bases, with 9 bases between them. The full variable domain, rest sourced from reference TRBV5-6 and TRBJ1-2, is DAGVTQSPTHLIKTRGQQVTLRCSPKSGHDTVSWYQQALGQGPQFIFQYYEEEERQRGNFPDRFSGHQFPNYSSELNVNALLLGDSALYLCASSLGVRDYGYTFGSGTRLTVV.

The genes are TRBV2 and TRBJ2-5; D is unclear. V shed 4 bases and J shed 2 bases, with 2 bases lying between them. Germline-derived CDR1 and CDR2 are SNHLY and FYNNEI. This CDR3 contains 11 residues. The CDR3 loop is CASSVQETQYF. The CDR3 region has the DNA TGTGCCAGCAGTGTACAAGAGACCCAGTACTTC.

This clone came up once. This chain connects TRBV11-1 to TRBJ2-7; 7 bases match TRBD2. This CDR3 is 15 amino acids long. J lost 2 bases, V lost 2 bases, and 6 bases had no gene match. Germline assignment: CDR1 SGHAT and CDR2 FQDESV (reference sequence). CDR3 loop: CASSLMRGNAYEQYF. CDR3 DNA sequence: TGTGCCAGCAGCTTAATGCGGGGGAATGCCTACGAGCAGTACTTC.

The chain joins TRBV5-6 to TRBJ1-2; TRBD1 might be the D (5 bases). Trimming removed 3 bases at V and 7 bases at J, with 16 bases between. Germline lookup yields CDR1 SGHDT and CDR2 YYEEEE. The CDR3 consists of 14 residues. CDR3 bases: TGTGCCAGCAGCTGGAAGCGACAGTCGCCTGGCTACACCTTC. The encoded protein is CASSWKRQSPGYTF.

The rearrangement joins TRBV11-2 to TRBJ2-3; possible D gene TRBD1, 6 bases. V lost 1 base and J lost 1, with 21 bases in between. The length of the CDR3 is 19 residues. CDR1 and CDR2 (germline): SGHAT, FQNNGV. CDR3 bases: TGTGCCAGCAGCTTAGGGCGGTCATGGGGGCCTCTCCGCACAGATACGCAGTATTTT. It is translated as CASSLGRSWGPLRTDTQYF.

This chain uses TRBV18 with TRBJ1-3, with D uncertain. V was cut by 3 bases and J by 2 bases, with 11 bases left in between. This CDR3 region has 15 residues. CDR1 is KGHSH and CDR2 is LQKENI in the germline V gene. In DNA form, the CDR3 reads TGTGCCAGCTCACCGCTAGCCACAGCTGGAAACACCATATATTTT. Encoded protein: CASSPLATAGNTIYF.

The chain combines TRBV12-5 with TRBJ2-1; D is unclear. Per germline, CDR1 LGHNT and CDR2 FRNRAP. The CDR3 covers 16 residues. Trimming took off 2 bases at V and 0 bases at J, with 11 bases between the two ends. CDR3 loop: CASGLRTLSSYNEQFF. The CDR3 DNA sequence: TGTGCTAGTGGTTTGCGTACTTTGAGCTCCTACAATGAGCAGTTCTTC.

V gene TRBV5-1 combines with J gene TRBJ1-2; maybe TRBD1 (6 bases). The germline V and J ends were trimmed by 4 bases and 8 bases, with 12 bases remaining between them. Germline V gene data show CDR1 as SGHRS and CDR2 as YFSETQ. CDR3 size: 12 residues. CDR3 region: CASSLGALGYTF. As DNA, the CDR3 is TGCGCCAGCAGCCTGGGGGCGCTCGGCTACACCTTC. The full variable domain, rest sourced from reference TRBV5-1 and TRBJ1-2, is KAGVTQTPRYLIKTRGQQVTLSCSPISGHRSVSWYQQTPGQGLQFLFEYFSETQRNKGNFPGRFSGRQFSNSRSEMNVSTLELGDSALYLCASSLGALGYTFGSGTRLTVV.

This clone was recorded once. This rearrangement joins TRBV4-2 to TRBJ2-1; TRBD2 agrees at 10 bases. V gave up 1 base and J gave up 6 bases; unmatched junction bases: 3. The germline gives CDR1 LGHNA, CDR2 YNFKEQ. This CDR3 region has 15 residues. The CDR3 region has the DNA TGTGCCAGCAGCCAAGTGGAGCGGGAGGGCAATGAGCAGTTCTTC. Its protein product is CASSQVEREGNEQFF.